A single sample gave rise to the 29 T cell receptor beta chains below, sequenced in a study of T cells after yellow fever vaccination. TCRdb re-analysed the 5' RACE reads in MiXCR, keeping a single row per CDR3 protein. This sample carries just under 600,000 distinct CDR3 sequences, around an eighth of them seen once, and the ten largest clones take over 11%. The sample here was PBMCs, taken on the day of the yellow fever booster vaccination. These receptors were taken from a man aged 25-45 years who received the YFV17D yellow fever vaccine.

The J gene is TRBJ2-2, the V gene TRBV7-9, with D possibly matching TRBD1 (6 bases). V lost 5 bases and J 5 bases, leaving 15 bases between the germline ends. CDR1 and CDR2 (germline): SEHNR, FQNEAQ (reference sequence). The CDR3 extends over 15 amino acids. CDR3 sequence: CASSPPRGSTGELFF. CDR3 nucleotides: TGTGCCAGCAGCCCTCCCAGGGGTAGTACCGGGGAGCTGTTTTTT.

This clonotype has more than one count but fewer than ten. This sequence joins TRBV28 and TRBJ2-7; D possibly corresponds to TRBD1 (6 bases). CDR3 length equals 15 residues. CDR1 is MDHEN and CDR2 is SYDVKM in the germline V gene. Trimming cost V 5 bases and J 0 bases, with 14 bases left between them. The CDR3 coding sequence is TGTGCCAGCAGTCACCCTTACAGGGCCTCCTACGAGCAGTACTTC. Protein sequence: CASSHPYRASYEQYF.

This clonotype was counted many times. The chain uses TRBV6-5 and TRBJ2-7, with 7 positions matching TRBD2. The CDR3 spans 13 residues. V shed 4 bases, J shed 3 bases, and the junction held 3 bases outside the gene matches. Germline V gene sequence: CDR1 MNHEY, CDR2 SVGAGI. The DNA for the CDR3 is TGTGCCAGCAGTTCCCCGGGGGGCTACGAGCAGTACTTC. Its protein is CASSSPGGYEQYF.

This clonotype was recorded a few times. The rearrangement uses TRBV3-1 and TRBJ1-6; D not certain. The CDR3 sequence is 15 residues long. V was clipped by 1 base and J by 6 bases, with 10 bases between them. Germline loops: CDR1 LGHDT, CDR2 YNNKEL (reference sequence). The CDR3 region has the DNA TGTGCCAGCAGCCAAGGAGTGTCCATTAATTCACCCCTCCACTTT. It is translated as CASSQGVSINSPLHF.

This clonotype was counted only a few times. The rearrangement joins TRBV18 to TRBJ2-5; tentatively, D is TRBD1 (7 bases). Trimming stripped 2 bases from V and 4 bases from J, with 14 bases between. Looked up from germline, CDR1 is KGHSH and CDR2 is LQKENI. The CDR3 loop spans 15 amino acids. CDR3 amino acids: CASSPGGGQRETQYF. The CDR3 DNA reads TGTGCCAGCTCACCAGGAGGGGGCCAACGAGAGACCCAGTACTTC.

In its sample, this clonotype was seen many times. The chain joins TRBV6-2 or TRBV6-3 to TRBJ2-1; D is undetermined. The V end lost 11 bases, the J end lost 8 bases, and 13 bases lay between the germline ends. The CDR3 runs 11 residues. Germline loops: CDR1 MNHEY, CDR2 SVGEGT. The CDR3 protein is CASNGIHEQFF. The CDR3 DNA reads TGTGCCTCAAATGGCATCCATGAGCAGTTCTTC.

The chain recombines TRBV10-1 with TRBJ2-5, with D possibly TRBD2 on 6 matching bases. CDR3 size: 13 residues. CDR1 is WNHNN, CDR2 SYGVQD, per germline (reference sequence). Trimming took off 8 bases at V and 2 bases at J, with 12 bases between the two ends. The CDR3 sequence: CASRRLVQETQYF. The CDR3, as DNA: TGCGCCAGCCGGCGACTAGTACAAGAGACCCAGTACTTC.

The V and J genes are TRBV5-1 and TRBJ2-3; TRBD1 or TRBD2 may be the D gene (5 bases each). The V and J ends lost 4 bases and 4 bases respectively, with 13 bases between them. The CDR3 sequence is 14 residues long. CDR1 is SGHRS and CDR2 is YFSETQ in the germline V gene. This CDR3 reads CASSLGATPDTQYF. Here the CDR3 DNA reads TGCGCCAGCAGCCTCGGGGCTACCCCAGATACGCAGTATTTT.

This clonotype has a handful of counts. This chain connects TRBV7-8 to TRBJ2-1, with 11 bases identical to TRBD2. This CDR3 has 15 residues. The V gene end was trimmed by 5 bases and the J gene end by 8 bases; junction bases not matched to a gene: 8. Germline CDR1 and CDR2: SGHVS and FQNEAQ. The CDR3 is CASSITSGRRHEQFF. The CDR3 coding sequence is TGTGCCAGCAGCATTACTAGCGGGAGAAGACATGAGCAGTTCTTC.

This clonotype has just a few counts. V usage is TRBV5-1 and J usage is TRBJ2-2; no firm D call. The CDR3 totals 13 residues. V lost 4 bases and J lost 6, with 10 bases in between. Germline CDR1 SGHRS, CDR2 YFSETQ. CDR3: CASSPRTSGELFF. CDR3 sequence (DNA): TGCGCCAGCAGCCCCCGGACCTCCGGGGAGCTGTTTTTT. Full variable domain (remainder filled in from reference TRBV5-1 and TRBJ2-2): KAGVTQTPRYLIKTRGQQVTLSCSPISGHRSVSWYQQTPGQGLQFLFEYFSETQRNKGNFPGRFSGRQFSNSRSEMNVSTLELGDSALYLCASSPRTSGELFFGEGSRLTVL.

This clonotype was recorded once. The J gene is TRBJ2-7, the V gene TRBV3-1; 8 bases match TRBD2. Germline V gene lookup returns CDR1 LGHDT and CDR2 YNNKEL (reference sequence). With V trimmed by 4 bases and J by 5 bases, 25 bases remained unmatched. This CDR3 spans 20 amino acids. The CDR3 is CASSLSTGLVTLGGMHEQYF. In nucleotides, the CDR3 is TGTGCCAGCAGCCTCTCGACGGGACTAGTGACACTTGGGGGCATGCACGAGCAGTACTTC.

V gene TRBV19 combines with J gene TRBJ2-1; 7 bases line up with TRBD1. Trimming took 6 bases from V and 4 from J; bases not matched to a gene: 3. Germline lookup yields CDR1 LNHDA and CDR2 SQIVND (reference sequence). This CDR3 comprises 13 residues. CDR3 DNA sequence: TGTGCCAGTAGATCGGGACAGTACAATGAGCAGTTCTTC. Translation: CASRSGQYNEQFF.

The chain carries TRBV14 and TRBJ2-3, with 10 bases lining up with TRBD2. Unmatched junction bases numbered 6, after V lost 6 bases and J lost 6 bases. CDR3 length: 14 residues. CDR1 is SGHDN, CDR2 FVKESK, per germline. CDR3 in DNA: TGTGCCAGCAGAGAAAGCGGGAGGGCGGATACGCAGTATTTT. Protein: CASRESGRADTQYF.

This clonotype was counted between two and nine times. The V gene is TRBV20-1, the J gene TRBJ2-1; D remains ambiguous. Trimming took 0 bases from V and 1 from J, leaving 13 bases between them. The CDR3 extends over 16 amino acids. Germline CDR1 is DFQATT and CDR2 is SNEGSKA (reference sequence). The CDR3 here is CSARDERSLSYNEQFF. The CDR3 DNA reads TGCAGTGCTAGAGATGAGAGGTCCCTATCCTACAATGAGCAGTTCTTC.

The chain links TRBV7-2 to TRBJ1-2, with D unresolved. There are 14 residues in the CDR3. Germline V CDR1 and CDR2: SGHTA, FQGNSA. The V end lost 1 base, the J end lost 3 bases, and 9 bases lay between the germline ends. The CDR3 reads CASSLGSDYYGYTF. In DNA form, the CDR3 reads TGTGCCAGCAGCTTAGGGTCGGATTACTATGGCTACACCTTC.

This clonotype was seen a handful of times. This chain connects TRBV3-1 to TRBJ2-1; D is perhaps TRBD2 (6 bases). The CDR3 is 17 amino acids. Looked up from germline, CDR1 is LGHDT and CDR2 is YNNKEL (reference sequence). The V and J ends lost 0 bases and 0 bases respectively, with 12 bases between them. The CDR3 DNA is TGTGCCAGCAGCCAAGAGGGTAGCGGTAGCTCCTACAATGAGCAGTTCTTC. It translates to CASSQEGSGSSYNEQFF.

This clonotype was seen a few times. J is TRBJ2-2 and V is TRBV20-1, with D perhaps TRBD2 (5 bases). The V gene's germline CDR1 is DFQATT and CDR2 SNEGSKA (reference sequence). The CDR3 runs 14 residues. V gave up 2 bases and J gave up 4 bases, with 11 bases separating them. This chain's CDR3 is CSARKIEGTGELFF. DNA of the CDR3: TGCAGTGCTAGAAAAATAGAGGGCACCGGGGAGCTGTTTTTT.

This clonotype was seen many times. The chain recombines TRBV7-8 with TRBJ2-1; 10 positions agree with TRBD2. After removal of 6 bases from V and 2 bases from J, the junction contained 7 bases not matched to a gene. This CDR3 comprises 16 residues. Germline V lookup: CDR1 SGHVS, CDR2 FQNEAQ. The CDR3 loop is CASSDSAGGPYNEQFF. The CDR3 DNA reads TGTGCCAGCAGTGACTCAGCGGGAGGGCCCTACAATGAGCAGTTCTTC.

The chain couples TRBV20-1 to TRBJ2-3; D may be TRBD2 (6 bases). The CDR3 has 12 amino acids. Germline-derived CDR1 and CDR2 are DFQATT and SNEGSKA (reference sequence). Between the trimmed V and J ends, which lost 1 base and 6 bases, there was a span of 8 bases. The CDR3 loop reads CSARAGGDTQYF. In DNA, the CDR3 is TGCAGTGCTAGAGCTGGGGGGGATACGCAGTATTTT.

In its sample, this clonotype was seen many times. The genes are TRBV20-1 and TRBJ2-7; TRBD1 matches 7 bases. The junction had 9 bases not matched to a gene; V was cut back by 4 bases and J by 6 bases. Germline V gene sequence: CDR1 DFQATT, CDR2 SNEGSKA (reference sequence). This CDR3 contains 13 residues. The DNA for the CDR3 is TGCAGTGCTAACCGGGACAGTGGTCGCGAGCAGTACTTC. It translates to CSANRDSGREQYF.

The chain has TRBV3-1 and TRBJ2-1; tentative D call: TRBD2 (5 bases). Per the germline V gene, CDR1 is LGHDT and CDR2 is YNNKEL (reference sequence). This CDR3 is built from 14 residues. Deletions cut 5 bases from V and 4 bases from J, with 12 bases between. In nucleotides, the CDR3 is TGTGCCAGCAGCTCCTTAGGGAGATACAATGAGCAGTTCTTC. Amino acids: CASSSLGRYNEQFF.

This clonotype was detected only a few times. The chain employs TRBV9 and TRBJ1-6; 8 bases match TRBD1. CDR3 length: 16 residues. Germline trimming cut 3 bases from V and 7 bases from J; bases unmatched to any gene: 9. Germline V gives CDR1 SGDLS, CDR2 YYNGEE. The CDR3 nucleotides are TGTGCCAGCAGCGAGGGAGGCTGGACAGGGAATTCACCCCTCCACTTT. Encoded protein: CASSEGGWTGNSPLHF.

The V gene is TRBV6-1, the J gene TRBJ2-1; 11 nucleotides agree with TRBD2. This CDR3 has 15 residues. Germline CDR1 MNHNS, CDR2 SASEGT. J lost 8 bases, V lost 0 bases, and 3 bases had no gene match. CDR3 bases: TGTGCCAGCAGTGAAGCTCCGGGACTAGCGGATGAGCAGTTCTTC. This encodes CASSEAPGLADEQFF.

This clonotype has more than one count but fewer than ten. The rearrangement links TRBV7-2 to TRBJ2-5, with 9 bases fitting TRBD1. The germline V gene encodes CDR1 SGHTA and CDR2 FQGNSA. CDR3 length: 15 residues. Germline trimming cut 0 bases from V and 5 bases from J; bases unmatched to any gene: 4. CDR3 in amino acids: CASSLAGTGTETQYF. In DNA, the CDR3 is TGTGCCAGCAGCTTAGCCGGGACAGGGACGGAGACCCAGTACTTC.

This clonotype appeared a few times. The J gene is TRBJ2-7, the V gene TRBV6-5; D uncertain. CDR1 MNHEY and CDR2 SVGAGI come from the germline V gene. V dropped 1 base and J dropped 1 base, with 11 bases sitting between them. The CDR3 runs 15 residues. The CDR3 here is CASSYYSIDSYEQYF. CDR3 coding DNA: TGTGCCAGCAGTTACTATAGCATAGATTCCTACGAGCAGTACTTC.

Only a few counts were recorded for this clonotype. The chain is built from TRBV11-2 and TRBJ2-1, with D possibly being TRBD2 (5 bases). V lost 1 base to trimming and J lost 9 bases, with 7 bases between them. The CDR3 has 12 amino acids. Per germline, CDR1 SGHAT and CDR2 FQNNGV. The CDR3 loop reads CASSLGTAEQFF. The CDR3 nucleotides read TGTGCCAGCAGCTTAGGGACTGCTGAGCAGTTCTTC.

This sequence joins TRBV10-3 and TRBJ2-2; D gene ambiguous. The CDR3 runs to 14 residues. The germline V gene has CDR1 ENHRY and CDR2 SYGVKD. V was cut by 0 bases and J by 6 bases, with 8 bases left in between. The CDR3 spells CAISESTGSGELFF. CDR3 sequence (DNA): TGTGCCATCAGTGAGTCGACCGGATCCGGGGAGCTGTTTTTT.

There are a few counts of this clonotype. This chain joins TRBV20-1 and TRBJ1-6; tentative D call: TRBD1 (5 bases). The V gene lost 6 bases and the J gene lost 4 bases, with 13 bases spanning the gap. This CDR3 contains 14 residues. Germline V lookup: CDR1 DFQATT, CDR2 SNEGSKA (reference sequence). The CDR3, as DNA: TGCAGTGCAAGCCTTCGGGGGTATAATTCACCCCTCCACTTT. It translates to CSASLRGYNSPLHF.

This chain uses TRBV5-4 with TRBJ2-6, with 11 bases lining up with TRBD2. Trimming took 2 bases from V and 0 from J; bases not matched to a gene: 7. Germline values: CDR1 SGHNT, CDR2 YYREEE (reference sequence). The CDR3 is made up of 19 amino acids. Here the CDR3 DNA reads TGTGCCAGCAGCTTCAGGGAGCTAGCGGGGGGCTCTGGGGCCAACGTCCTGACTTTC. This gives the protein CASSFRELAGGSGANVLTF.